A single sample gave rise to the 12 T cell receptor beta chains below, sequenced in a study of control samples from healthy donors and cancer patients. Sequencing was performed with immunoSEQ multiplex PCR; in TCRdb, only in-frame clones are kept and a portion is missing. The sample comprises 140,000 or so clones, just under 95% of which are singletons, and around 14% rests with the top ten. The material sequenced was PBMCs. The receptor set was obtained from a man aged 55-75 years with colorectal cancer.

The genes are TRBV4-1 and TRBJ1-1, with D hard to call. The germline V gene has CDR1 MGHRA and CDR2 YSYEKL. The CDR3 has 15 residues. V was shortened by 4 bases and J by 1 base, with 13 bases between the two germline ends. CDR3 nucleotides: TGCGCCAGCAGCCGAGAAGGACGGGCGAACACTGAAGCTTTCTTT. Protein sequence: CASSREGRANTEAFF.

The V call is TRBV21-1, the J call TRBJ2-1; no check of the table's D call, TRBD2, against the DNA was made. TRBV21-1 counts as a pseudogene. CDR3 length equals 17 residues. The CDR3 nucleotides read TGTGCCAGCAGCAAAGTTACCAGCGGGGGGGTTTACAATGAGCAGTTCTTC. Amino acids: CASSKVTSGGVYNEQFF.

The chain carries TRBV25-1 and TRBJ1-3; a weak D match, TRBD1 (5 bases). V shed 4 bases and J shed 4 bases, with 8 bases lying between them. CDR1 is MGHDK, CDR2 SYGVNS, per germline. CDR3 length equals 13 residues. The CDR3 bases are TGTGCCAGCAGTGCCTCAGGGGGAAACACCATATATTTT. This translates into CASSASGGNTIYF. Full variable domain (missing parts from reference TRBV25-1 and TRBJ1-3): EADIYQTPRYLVIGTGKKITLECSQTMGHDKMYWYQQDPGMELHLIHYSYGVNSTEKGDLSSESTVSRIRTEHFPLTLESARPSHTSQYLCASSASGGNTIYFGEGSWLTVV.

The chain links TRBV3-1 (or the pseudogene TRBV3-2) to TRBJ1-1; D not certain. Trimming removed 1 base from V and 1 base from J, with 7 bases in between. The CDR3 is 14 amino acids. CDR1 is LGHDT and CDR2 is YNNKEL in the germline V gene (reference sequence). DNA for the CDR3: TGTGCCAGCAGCCAAGGAAACAGGAACACTGAAGCTTTCTTT. Translated, it gives CASSQGNRNTEAFF.

The chain employs TRBV24-1 and TRBJ1-5; tentatively, D is TRBD1 (5 bases). The CDR3 contains 15 residues. Germline values: CDR1 KGHDR, CDR2 SFDVKD. Trimming removed 5 bases from V and 0 bases from J, with 10 bases in between. The CDR3 DNA follows: TGTGCCACCAGTGCTGGGGGTTATAGCAATCAGCCCCAGCATTTT. Protein: CATSAGGYSNQPQHF.

DNA for the CDR3: TGTGCCAGCAAATCACAGTCCCTGGAGACCCAGTACTTC. It encodes CASKSQSLETQYF. The J gene is TRBJ2-5, the V gene TRBV2; D gene uncertain. Germline values: CDR1 SNHLY, CDR2 FYNNEI. V was shortened by 7 bases and J by 5 bases, with 14 bases between the two germline ends. The CDR3 runs 13 residues.

J is TRBJ1-2 and V is TRBV6-5; 8 positions agree with TRBD1. The CDR3 sequence is 14 residues long. Germline V gene lookup returns CDR1 MNHEY and CDR2 SVGAGI. Germline trimming cut 6 bases from V and 4 bases from J; bases unmatched to any gene: 7. The CDR3 spells CASRRQGAPYGYTF. In DNA, the CDR3 is TGTGCCAGCAGGAGGCAGGGGGCCCCCTATGGCTACACCTTC.

CDR3: CASSPLSVGRGEQYF. CDR3 in DNA: TGTGCCAGTAGTCCTTTGTCGGTCGGACGGGGGGAGCAGTACTTC. V and J are TRBV19 and TRBJ2-7; TRBD2 might be the D (6 bases). The CDR3 extends over 15 amino acids. Trimming pared 5 bases from V and 7 bases from J, leaving 21 bases between. CDR1 and CDR2 from the germline V gene are LNHDA and SQIVND (reference sequence).

This CDR3 reads CASSLSGGGSTDTQYF. As DNA, the CDR3 is TGCGCCAGCAGCTTGAGTGGCGGGGGGAGCACAGATACGCAGTATTTT. V gene TRBV5-1 combines with J gene TRBJ2-3, with 8 positions matching TRBD2. The CDR3 consists of 16 residues. CDR1 SGHRS and CDR2 YFSETQ come from the germline V gene. Losses at the gene ends were 1 base for V and 0 bases for J; bases not matched to a gene: 4.

This rearrangement joins TRBV4-1 to TRBJ2-1, with a tentative D call TRBD1 (6 bases). V lost 4 bases, J lost 7 bases, and 20 bases lay in between. The germline CDR1 and CDR2 sequences are MGHRA and YSYEKL. The CDR3 has 16 amino acids. CDR3 sequence: CASSPWGRGRVNEQFF. In DNA form, the CDR3 reads TGCGCCAGCAGCCCATGGGGCAGGGGAAGAGTTAATGAGCAGTTCTTC.

CDR3: CASRFGAYNQPQHF. The DNA of the CDR3 is TGTGCCAGTAGGTTTGGGGCTTACAATCAGCCCCAGCATTTT. The V call is TRBV19, the J call TRBJ1-5; a weak D match, TRBD1 (5 bases). CDR1 is LNHDA and CDR2 is SQIVND in the germline V gene (reference sequence). The CDR3 sequence is 14 residues long. V lost 6 bases and J 3 bases, leaving 12 bases between the germline ends.

CDR3 loop: CASSLAPTGVDTQYF. The CDR3 region has the DNA TGTGCCAGCAGCTTAGCACCCACAGGGGTGGATACGCAGTATTTT. V usage is TRBV11-3 and J usage is TRBJ2-3, with 7 bases matching TRBD1. The J segment lost 6 bases and the V segment lost 1 base, leaving 7 bases of the junction unmatched. The CDR3 sequence is 15 residues long. Germline V gene lookup returns CDR1 SGHNT and CDR2 YENEEA.